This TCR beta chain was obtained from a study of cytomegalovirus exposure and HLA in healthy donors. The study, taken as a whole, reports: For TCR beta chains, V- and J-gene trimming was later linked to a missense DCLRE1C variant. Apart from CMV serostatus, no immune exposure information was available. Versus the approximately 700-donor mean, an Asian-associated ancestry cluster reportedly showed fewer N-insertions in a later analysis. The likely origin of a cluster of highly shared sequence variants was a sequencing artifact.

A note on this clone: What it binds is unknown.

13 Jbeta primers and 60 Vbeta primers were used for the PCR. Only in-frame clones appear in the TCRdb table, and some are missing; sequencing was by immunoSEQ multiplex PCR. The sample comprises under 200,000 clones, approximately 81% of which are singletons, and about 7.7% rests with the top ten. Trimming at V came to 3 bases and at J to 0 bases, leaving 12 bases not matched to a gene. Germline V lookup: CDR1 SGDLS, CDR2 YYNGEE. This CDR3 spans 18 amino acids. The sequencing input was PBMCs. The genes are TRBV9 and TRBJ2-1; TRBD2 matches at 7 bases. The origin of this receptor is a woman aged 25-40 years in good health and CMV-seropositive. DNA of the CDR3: TGTGCCAGCAGCGCAGCTCTCGGCGGGGGTAGCTCCTACAATGAGCAGTTCTTC. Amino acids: CASSAALGGGSSYNEQFF.